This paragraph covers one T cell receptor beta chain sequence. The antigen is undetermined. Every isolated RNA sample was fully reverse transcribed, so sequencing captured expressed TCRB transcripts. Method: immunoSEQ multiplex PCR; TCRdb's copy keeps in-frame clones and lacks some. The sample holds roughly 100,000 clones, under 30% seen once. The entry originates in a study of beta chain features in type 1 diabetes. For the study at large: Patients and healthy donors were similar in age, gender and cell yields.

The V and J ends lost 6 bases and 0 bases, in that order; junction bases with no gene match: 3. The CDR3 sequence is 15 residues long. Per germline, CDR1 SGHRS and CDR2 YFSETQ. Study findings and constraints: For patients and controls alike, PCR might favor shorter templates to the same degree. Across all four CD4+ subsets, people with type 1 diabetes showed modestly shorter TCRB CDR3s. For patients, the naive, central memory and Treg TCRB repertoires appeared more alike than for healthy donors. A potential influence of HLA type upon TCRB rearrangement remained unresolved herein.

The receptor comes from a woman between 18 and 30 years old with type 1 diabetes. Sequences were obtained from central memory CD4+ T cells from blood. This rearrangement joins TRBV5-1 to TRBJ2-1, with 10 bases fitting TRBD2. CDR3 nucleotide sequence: TGCGCCAGCACGAGCGGGAGGGCCTCCTACAATGAGCAGTTCTTC. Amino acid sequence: CASTSGRASYNEQFF.